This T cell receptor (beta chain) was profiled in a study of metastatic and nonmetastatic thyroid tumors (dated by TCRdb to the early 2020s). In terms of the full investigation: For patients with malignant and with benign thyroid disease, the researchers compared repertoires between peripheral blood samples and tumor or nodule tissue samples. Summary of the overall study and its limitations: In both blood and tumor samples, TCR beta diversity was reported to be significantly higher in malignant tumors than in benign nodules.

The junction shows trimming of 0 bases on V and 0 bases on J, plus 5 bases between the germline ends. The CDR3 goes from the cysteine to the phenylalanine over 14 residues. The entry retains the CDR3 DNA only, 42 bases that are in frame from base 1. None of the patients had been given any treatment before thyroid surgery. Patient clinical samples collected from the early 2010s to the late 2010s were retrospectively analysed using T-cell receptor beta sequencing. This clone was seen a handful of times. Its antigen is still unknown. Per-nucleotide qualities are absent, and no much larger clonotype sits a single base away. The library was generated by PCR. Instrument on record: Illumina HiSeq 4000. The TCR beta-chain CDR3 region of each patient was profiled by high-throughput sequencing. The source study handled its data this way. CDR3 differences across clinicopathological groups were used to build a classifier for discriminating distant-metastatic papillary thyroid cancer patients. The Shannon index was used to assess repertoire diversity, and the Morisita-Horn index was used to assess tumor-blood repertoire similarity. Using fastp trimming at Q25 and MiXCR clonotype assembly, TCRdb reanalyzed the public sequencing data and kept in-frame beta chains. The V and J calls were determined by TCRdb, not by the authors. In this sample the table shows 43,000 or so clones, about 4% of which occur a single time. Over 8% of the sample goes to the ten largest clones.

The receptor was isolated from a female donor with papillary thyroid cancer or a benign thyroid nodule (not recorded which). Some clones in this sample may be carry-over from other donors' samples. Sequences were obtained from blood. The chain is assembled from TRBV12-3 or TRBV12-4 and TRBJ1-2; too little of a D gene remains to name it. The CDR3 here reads CASSLAGANYGYTF. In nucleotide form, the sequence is TGTGCCAGCAGTTTAGCAGGAGCTAACTATGGCTACACCTTC.